This TCR beta chain was documented in a study of shared clonotypes between healthy human individuals. Notes on the study in general: Sampling was confined to blood; repertoires within tissues likely differ.

With regard to this clone: Its antigen is still unknown.

This CDR3 comprises 14 residues. Looked up from germline, CDR1 is SGHRS and CDR2 is YFSETQ. V was trimmed by 0 bases and J by 2 bases, leaving 8 bases between them. The table came from immunoSEQ multiplex PCR; TCRdb's copy has only in-frame clones and leaves some out. The sample gives about 1 million clones, approximately 76% of which show up once; approximately 1.3% is in the top ten. The sample was memory CD4+ T cells sorted from blood. Subset reported: CD45RA-negative fraction. V usage is TRBV5-1 and J usage is TRBJ1-1, with TRBD1 as a possible D gene (5 bases). This sequence originates from a man aged 18 to 30 in good health. The CDR3 region is CASSLGDANTEAFF. In nucleotides, the CDR3 is TGCGCCAGCAGCTTGGGGGACGCCAACACTGAAGCTTTCTTT. Together with reference TRBV5-1 and TRBJ1-1, the CDR3 gives the full variable domain: KAGVTQTPRYLIKTRGQQVTLSCSPISGHRSVSWYQQTPGQGLQFLFEYFSETQRNKGNFPGRFSGRQFSNSRSEMNVSTLELGDSALYLCASSLGDANTEAFFGQGTRLTVV.